Reported below is one T cell receptor (beta chain). Antigen: not known. Several immunoSEQ plates received, in even portions, the genomic DNA of each subset. Here immunoSEQ multiplex PCR was the method, and the copy in TCRdb shows in-frame clones only, minus some. The repertoire holds 1.5 million to 2.5 million clones, with about 94% as singletons. This sample stems from a study of shared clonotypes between healthy human individuals. Study information: Researchers drew samples from two women and a few men aged 18 to 49. Study-wide results and caveats: All-four-donor shared clonotypes had higher generation probabilities than non-shared clonotypes did.

CD45RO-negative, CCR7-selected cells formed the naive CD8 fraction, which excluded terminally differentiated effector memory CD45RA+ cells. Germline CDR1 reads SNHLY; CDR2 reads FYNNEI. The CDR3 length is 17 residues. Trimming pared 2 bases from V and 0 bases from J, leaving 14 bases between. The rearrangement joins TRBV2 to TRBJ1-3; possibly TRBD1 for D (5 bases). Input material: naive CD8+ T cells sorted from blood. The source is a man between 18 and 29 years old in good health. The CDR3 DNA sequence: TGTGCCAGCAGTGAAATGGGGACGGTTTTCTCTGGAAACACCATATATTTT. As protein: CASSEMGTVFSGNTIYF.